This T cell receptor (beta chain) emerged from a study of cytomegalovirus exposure and HLA in healthy donors. V was trimmed by 4 bases and J by 5 bases, leaving 17 bases between them. This CDR3 comprises 15 residues. CDR1 is MDHEN and CDR2 is SYDVKM in the germline V gene. PCR involved 60 Vbeta and 13 Jbeta primers. TCRdb's table, derived via immunoSEQ multiplex PCR, lists solely in-frame clones and lacks some. The data show 95,000 to 150,000 clones, over 60% seen once. J is TRBJ2-5 and V is TRBV28; a possible D gene is TRBD2 (5 bases). The receptor was isolated from a woman aged 35 to 49 in good health and CMV-seronegative. Sequencing input: PBMCs. CDR3 coding DNA: TGTGCCAGCAGTTCTCACGGAGGAGTTGTCGAGACCCAGTACTTC. Translation gives CASSSHGGVVETQYF.